This T cell receptor (beta chain) originates from a study of cytomegalovirus exposure and HLA in healthy donors. Findings and caveats of the study: There were some V segments, including TRBV6-2 and TRBV6-3, excluded as indistinguishable. A link between a missense DCLRE1C variant and TCR beta V- and J-gene trimming emerged from a later analysis.

The CDR3 has 16 residues. CDR1 is LNHDA, CDR2 SQIVND, per germline (reference sequence). The V and J ends lost 4 bases and 6 bases, in that order; junction bases with no gene match: 9. On this clone itself: Its target is unknown.

The PCR employed 60 Vbeta primers together with 13 Jbeta primers. In the authors' workflow: In a later analysis, of roughly 73 million unique beta chains, roughly 10 million appeared in at least two donors. Assay: immunoSEQ multiplex PCR; the TCRdb copy retains only in-frame clones and omits some. That table supplies the V and J calls and clone size; D and trimming were determined from the DNA. The table shows 96,000 or so clones, with 65% to 85% occurring only once. The source material was PBMCs. The sequence was obtained from a woman between 65 and 79 years old in good health and CMV-seropositive. The rearrangement joins TRBV19 to TRBJ1-6; 7 bases are shared with TRBD1. The CDR3 sequence: CASSNPDRPFNSPLHF. The CDR3 DNA reads TGTGCCAGTAGTAACCCGGACAGGCCATTTAATTCACCCCTCCACTTT.